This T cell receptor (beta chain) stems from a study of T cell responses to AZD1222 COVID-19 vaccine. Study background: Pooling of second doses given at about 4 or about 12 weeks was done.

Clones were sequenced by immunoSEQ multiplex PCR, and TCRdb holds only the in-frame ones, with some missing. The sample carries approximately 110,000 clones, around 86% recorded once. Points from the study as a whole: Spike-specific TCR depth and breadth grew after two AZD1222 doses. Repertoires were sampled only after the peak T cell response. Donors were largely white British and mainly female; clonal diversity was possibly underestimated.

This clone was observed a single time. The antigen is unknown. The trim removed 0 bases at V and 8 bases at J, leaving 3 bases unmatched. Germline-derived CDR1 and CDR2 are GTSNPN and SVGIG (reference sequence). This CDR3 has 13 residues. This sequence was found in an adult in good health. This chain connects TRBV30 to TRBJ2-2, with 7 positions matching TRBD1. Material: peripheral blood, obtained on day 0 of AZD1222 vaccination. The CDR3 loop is CAWSVGTAGELFF. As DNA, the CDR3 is TGTGCCTGGAGTGTAGGGACAGCTGGGGAGCTGTTTTTT.